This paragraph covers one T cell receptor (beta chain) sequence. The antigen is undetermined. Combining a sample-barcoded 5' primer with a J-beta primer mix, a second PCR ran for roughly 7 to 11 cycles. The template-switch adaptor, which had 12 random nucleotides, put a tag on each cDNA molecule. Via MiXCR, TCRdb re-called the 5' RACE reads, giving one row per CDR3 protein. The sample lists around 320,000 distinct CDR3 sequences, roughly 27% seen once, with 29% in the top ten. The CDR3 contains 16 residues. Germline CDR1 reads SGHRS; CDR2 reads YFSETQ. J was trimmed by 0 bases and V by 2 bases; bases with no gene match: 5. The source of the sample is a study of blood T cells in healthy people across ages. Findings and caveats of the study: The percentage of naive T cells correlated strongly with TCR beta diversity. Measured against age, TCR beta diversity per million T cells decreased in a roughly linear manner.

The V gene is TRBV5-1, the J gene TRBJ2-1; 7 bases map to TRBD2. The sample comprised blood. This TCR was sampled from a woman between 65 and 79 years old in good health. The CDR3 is CASSLLAGTSYNEQFF. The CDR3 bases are TGCGCCAGCAGCTTATTAGCGGGCACCTCCTACAATGAGCAGTTCTTC.